Following are 17 T cell receptor beta chains from one sample sequenced in a study of T-cell memory formation after mild COVID-19. TCRdb fed the 5' RACE reads into MiXCR, producing one record per CDR3 protein. This sample has about 470,000 distinct CDR3 sequences, with about 23% found just once. Sequencing was carried out using PBMCs or a T cell subset sorted from them (not recorded which). The source is an adult woman who had mild COVID-19 (a few samples of this study predate the infection). Cell type and time point are not known.

V gene TRBV4-3 combines with J gene TRBJ2-1; 13 positions agree with TRBD2. Trimming cost V 1 base and J 7 bases; bases outside gene matches: 7. The V gene's germline CDR1 is LGHNA and CDR2 YSLEER. CDR3 length: 17 residues. CDR3 in DNA: TGCGCCAGCAGCCAAGCAGGACTAGCGGGAGTGGAGAATGAGCAGTTCTTC. Its translation: CASSQAGLAGVENEQFF.

The table lists this clonotype with a few counts. The genes are TRBV7-9 and TRBJ2-3; perhaps TRBD2 as D (6 bases). V was trimmed by 1 base and J by 6 bases, leaving 14 bases between them. This CDR3 has 15 amino acids. Per the germline V gene, CDR1 is SEHNR and CDR2 is FQNEAQ (reference sequence). The CDR3 here is CASSLEGLRRDTQYF. Written as DNA, the CDR3 is TGTGCCAGCAGCTTAGAGGGACTGCGGAGGGATACGCAGTATTTT.

This clonotype was detected only a few times. The chain uses TRBV12-3 or TRBV12-4 and TRBJ1-2, with 11 positions matching TRBD1. Trimming took 1 base from V and 7 from J; bases not matched to a gene: 11. The length of the CDR3 is 17 residues. The CDR3, as DNA: TGTGCCAGCAGTTTAGACCCTCCTAGGACAGGGGGCAGTGGCTACACCTTC. Translating gives CASSLDPPRTGGSGYTF.

The V and J genes are TRBV27 and TRBJ2-3; D perhaps matches TRBD2 (6 bases). Between the trimmed V and J ends, which lost 7 bases and 1 base, there was a span of 12 bases. Germline V gene lookup returns CDR1 MNHEY and CDR2 SMNVEV (reference sequence). CDR3 length: 14 residues. The CDR3: CASTISGRTDTQYF. For the CDR3, the DNA is TGTGCCAGCACCATTAGCGGACGCACAGATACGCAGTATTTT.

CDR3 residues: CASTDEGVQDYGYTF. DNA for the CDR3: TGTGCCAGCACCGACGAGGGTGTGCAGGACTATGGCTACACCTTC. The chain employs TRBV2 and TRBJ1-2, with D unclear. The CDR3 is 15 amino acids. The germline V gene has CDR1 SNHLY and CDR2 FYNNEI. The V gene lost 7 bases and the J gene lost 3 bases, with 18 bases spanning the gap. The full variable domain, with the rest looked up from reference TRBV2 and TRBJ1-2, is EPEVTQTPSHQVTQMGQEVILRCVPISNHLYFYWYRQILGQKVEFLVSFYNNEISEKSEIFDDQFSVERPDGSNFTLKIRSTKLEDSAMYFCASTDEGVQDYGYTFGSGTRLTVV.

The chain links TRBV19 to TRBJ2-1, with D possibly matching TRBD2 (5 bases). V lost 0 bases and J 8 bases, leaving 14 bases between the germline ends. The CDR3 consists of 15 residues. Germline assignment: CDR1 LNHDA and CDR2 SQIVND (reference sequence). The CDR3 protein is CASSIDSGRGHEQFF. CDR3 nucleotide sequence: TGTGCCAGTAGTATAGATTCGGGGAGAGGGCATGAGCAGTTCTTC.

This clonotype came up a few times. The chain links TRBV12-3 or TRBV12-4 to TRBJ1-1, with 7 bases fitting TRBD1. V shed 4 bases, J shed 5 bases, and the junction held 4 bases outside the gene matches. The CDR3 runs to 13 residues. CDR3 nucleotides: TGTGCCAGCAGTTCGACAGGGTTGACTGAAGCTTTCTTT. Translating gives CASSSTGLTEAFF.

This clonotype has at least ten counts. J is TRBJ1-5 and V is TRBV20-1; 11 nucleotides match TRBD1. The germline CDR1 and CDR2 sequences are DFQATT and SNEGSKA (reference sequence). Trimming at V came to 0 bases and at J to 3 bases, leaving 7 bases not matched to a gene. The CDR3 runs to 17 residues. The CDR3 loop is CSARDPRTGGLNQPQHF. The CDR3 DNA is TGCAGTGCTAGAGATCCGAGGACAGGGGGCCTCAATCAGCCCCAGCATTTT.

This chain links TRBV6-5 with TRBJ2-3; 8 bases match TRBD2. The CDR3 length is 16 residues. Germline lookup yields CDR1 MNHEY and CDR2 SVGAGI. The V gene end was trimmed by 8 bases and the J gene end by 2 bases; junction bases not matched to a gene: 12. The CDR3 reads CASALSSGGFTDTQYF. DNA for the CDR3: TGTGCCAGCGCGTTATCAAGCGGGGGTTTCACAGATACGCAGTATTTT.

The V and J genes are TRBV5-6 and TRBJ2-7; 7 nucleotides match TRBD1. The V gene end was trimmed by 2 bases and the J gene end by 6 bases; junction bases not matched to a gene: 8. Germline CDR1 reads SGHDT; CDR2 reads YYEEEE. CDR3 size: 14 residues. The CDR3 spells CASSFEQGTLEQYF. The CDR3, as DNA: TGTGCCAGCAGCTTTGAACAGGGGACCCTCGAGCAGTACTTC.

The CDR3: CASSPRDLSEAFF. As DNA, the CDR3 is TGCGCCAGCAGTCCCCGGGACCTTTCTGAAGCTTTCTTT. The chain uses TRBV5-1 and TRBJ1-1; possibly TRBD1 for D (5 bases). Trimming took off 5 bases at V and 6 bases at J, with 14 bases between the two ends. The CDR3 runs to 13 residues. Germline lookup yields CDR1 SGHRS and CDR2 YFSETQ.

This chain joins TRBV5-1 and TRBJ1-1; D remains unclear. CDR1 and CDR2 (germline): SGHRS, YFSETQ. The V end lost 4 bases, the J end lost 7 bases, and 11 bases lay between the germline ends. This CDR3 contains 12 residues. In DNA, the CDR3 is TGCGCCAGCAGCCCCAGCTGGGGTGAAGCTTTCTTT. Its translation is CASSPSWGEAFF.

This CDR3 reads CASSTRANPYNEQFF. The DNA for the CDR3 is TGTGCCAGCAGCACCCGGGCCAACCCTTACAATGAGCAGTTCTTC. The chain carries TRBV11-3 and TRBJ2-1, with no clear D. Germline V lookup: CDR1 SGHNT, CDR2 YENEEA. Trimming cost V 5 bases and J 4 bases, with 15 bases left between them. The CDR3 spans 15 residues.

This clonotype was counted only a few times. The rearrangement joins TRBV9 to TRBJ2-7; 7 positions agree with TRBD2. Looked up from germline, CDR1 is SGDLS and CDR2 is YYNGEE. J gave up 0 bases and V 0 bases, and 6 bases lay outside the gene matches. This CDR3 spans 16 amino acids. CDR3 coding DNA: TGTGCCAGCAGCGTAGGGGCTAGCGGAAGCTCCTACGAGCAGTACTTC. It translates to CASSVGASGSSYEQYF.

The CDR3 bases are TGTGCCAGCAGTCTTGGCGGGAGGGGTGGCTACACCTTC. It codes for CASSLGGRGGYTF. The V and J genes are TRBV12-3 or TRBV12-4 and TRBJ1-2, with TRBD1 as a possible D gene (5 bases). The CDR3 consists of 13 residues. The V end lost 5 bases, the J end lost 7 bases, and 14 bases lay between the germline ends.

This clonotype was observed a few times. CDR3 DNA: TGTGCCAGCAGCTTAGGCGGTTTGGGGACAGGAGGAGGCTACACCTTC. Translation gives CASSLGGLGTGGGYTF. The chain uses TRBV7-9 and TRBJ1-2; the match to TRBD1 covers 8 bases. The germline gives CDR1 SEHNR, CDR2 FQNEAQ (reference sequence). The CDR3 runs to 16 residues. V lost 1 base to trimming and J lost 8 bases; unmatched junction nucleotides: 12.

This clonotype was recorded a few times. CDR3 loop: CASSLTQKGTGELFF. The CDR3 region has the DNA TGTGCCAGCAGCTTAACCCAAAAGGGCACCGGGGAGCTGTTTTTT. The rearrangement uses TRBV7-3 and TRBJ2-2; D is ambiguous. Trimming left V 0 bases short and J 4 bases short, with 9 bases between. Germline CDR1 and CDR2: SGHTA and FQGTGA. There are 15 residues in the CDR3.